This T cell receptor beta chain was sequenced for a study of sequential checkpoint blockade in melanoma. Study-level background: Patients were randomized 1:1 to nivolumab-then-ipilimumab or ipilimumab-then-nivolumab first-line. TCRbeta immunosequencing was performed on DNA from around 96 pretreatment melanoma tumor samples. Study outcomes and limitations: About 30 times likelier clinical benefit followed increased tumor T-cell fraction and clonality.

About this clone: What it recognizes is unknown.

Trimming pared 5 bases from V and 15 bases from J, leaving 11 bases between. The CDR3 covers 11 residues. Stated treatment: randomized to nivolumab then ipilimumab (arm A) or the reverse (arm B). Data came from immunoSEQ multiplex PCR; TCRdb stores just in-frame clones and leaves some out. The data contain roughly 4,600 clones, less than 25% of them singletons. V gene TRBV6-7 combines with J gene TRBJ1-6; D gene ambiguous. TRBV6-7 is an ORF, and what it does is uncertain. This TCR derives from a human donor with melanoma. The material sequenced was tumor tissue (inferred from file names), taken from a patient given nivolumab and ipilimumab in sequence. The CDR3, as DNA: TGTGCCAGCAGTGAATTCGGACTCCTCCACTTT. Amino acids: CASSEFGLLHF.